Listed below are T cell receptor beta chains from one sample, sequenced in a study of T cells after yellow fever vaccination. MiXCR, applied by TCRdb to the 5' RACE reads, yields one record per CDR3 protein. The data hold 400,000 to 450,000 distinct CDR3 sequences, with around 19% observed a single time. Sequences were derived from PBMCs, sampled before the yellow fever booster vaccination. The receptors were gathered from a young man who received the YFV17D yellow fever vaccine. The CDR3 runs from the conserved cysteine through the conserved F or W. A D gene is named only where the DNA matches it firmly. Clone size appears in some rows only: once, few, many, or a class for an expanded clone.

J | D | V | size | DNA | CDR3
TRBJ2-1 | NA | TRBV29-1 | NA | TGCAGCGTTGGGGCGGGGAGCTCCTACAATGAGCAGTTCTTC | CSVGAGSSYNEQFF
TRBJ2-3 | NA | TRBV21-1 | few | TGTGCCAGCAACGGACAGGGTGATCCAGATACGCAGTATTTT | CASNGQGDPDTQYF
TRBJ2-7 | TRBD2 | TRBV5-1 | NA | TGCGCCAGCAGCTTTGCGGGGGGCCTGACCTACGAGCAGTACTTC | CASSFAGGLTYEQYF
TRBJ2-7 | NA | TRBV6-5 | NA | TGTGCCAGCAGTTACTCTCGGACAATGTACGAGCAGTACTTC | CASSYSRTMYEQYF
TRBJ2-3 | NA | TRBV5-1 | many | TGCGCCAGCAGCCGTCAGGGGGGGAGCACAGATACGCAGTATTTT | CASSRQGGSTDTQYF
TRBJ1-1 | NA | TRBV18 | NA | TGTGCCAGCTCACCCTTACTGCGGCAGGGTATGAACACTGAAGCTTTCTTT | CASSPLLRQGMNTEAFF
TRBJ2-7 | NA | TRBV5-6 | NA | TGTGCCAGCAGCTTGGTCGAGTTGGGGGAGCAGTACTTC | CASSLVELGEQYF
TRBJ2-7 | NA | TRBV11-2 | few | TGTGCCAGCAGCTTTTCGGATGGGGGTGAGCAGTACTTC | CASSFSDGGEQYF
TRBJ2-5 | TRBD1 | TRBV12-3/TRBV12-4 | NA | TGTGCCAGCAGGGCCAGGGGGCGCTTGGAGACCCAGTACTTC | CASRARGRLETQYF
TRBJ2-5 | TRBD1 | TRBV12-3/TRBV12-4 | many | TGTGCCAGCAGTTTAAGGGACAGGCAAGAGACCCAGTACTTC | CASSLRDRQETQYF
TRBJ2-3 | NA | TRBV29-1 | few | TGCAGCGTTGGCGGCCCAATAACAGCCCCAGATACGCAGTATTTT | CSVGGPITAPDTQYF
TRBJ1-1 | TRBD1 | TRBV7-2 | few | TGTGCCAGCAGCTCGGCGACAGGGATCGCTGAAGCTTTCTTT | CASSSATGIAEAFF
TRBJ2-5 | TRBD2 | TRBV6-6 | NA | TGTGCCAGCAGTCCAATTGGGGAGCGGGGCTCCGGGGAGACCCAGTACTTC | CASSPIGERGSGETQYF
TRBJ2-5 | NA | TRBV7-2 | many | TGTGCCAGCGCGGACGGACTCCGAGAGACCCAGTACTTC | CASADGLRETQYF
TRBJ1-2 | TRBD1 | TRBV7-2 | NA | TGTGCCAGCAGCTTAGACGGGACAGGGGTCGGCTACACCTTC | CASSLDGTGVGYTF
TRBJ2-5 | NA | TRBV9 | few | TGTGCCAGCAGCGTAGCTGGAGGGGGCGGATGGGAGACCCAGTACTTC | CASSVAGGGGWETQYF
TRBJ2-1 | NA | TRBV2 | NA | TGTGCCAGCAGCCGGGATCAGCTCGTGGGTGAGCAGTTCTTC | CASSRDQLVGEQFF
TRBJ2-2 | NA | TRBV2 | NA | TGTGCCAGCAGTGAAGGACGCCGAGGGTCCGGGGAGCTGTTTTTT | CASSEGRRGSGELFF
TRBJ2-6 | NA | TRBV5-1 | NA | TGCGCCAGCAGCCCTACAGCTTCTGGGGCCAACGTCCTGACTTTC | CASSPTASGANVLTF
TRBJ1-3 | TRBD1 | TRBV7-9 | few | TGTGCCAGCAGCTTCCCCGGACAGGGGTGGGGAAACACCATATATTTT | CASSFPGQGWGNTIYF
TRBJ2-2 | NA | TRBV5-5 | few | TGTGCCAGCAGCCCTAAAGTGGCCAACACCGGGGAGCTGTTTTTT | CASSPKVANTGELFF
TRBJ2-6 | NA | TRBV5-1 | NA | TGCGCCAGCAGCTTCTGGGCGGCAGCGGGGGCCAACGTCCTGACTTTC | CASSFWAAAGANVLTF
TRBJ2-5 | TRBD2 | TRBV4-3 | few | TGCGCCAGCAGCCTAAGCGGGGGGGCCGCAGAGACCCAGTACTTC | CASSLSGGAAETQYF
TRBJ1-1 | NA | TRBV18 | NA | TGTGCCAGCTCAGCTGTCACCGGAACCGGGACTGAAGCTTTCTTT | CASSAVTGTGTEAFF
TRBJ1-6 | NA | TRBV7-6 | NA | TGTGCCAGCAGCTTAGGGGTTCGGGGGTCACCCCTCCACTTT | CASSLGVRGSPLHF
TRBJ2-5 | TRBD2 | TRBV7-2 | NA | TGTGCCAGCAGCACGGGACTAGCGGGGGCCTTCGCGCAGTACTTC | CASSTGLAGAFAQYF
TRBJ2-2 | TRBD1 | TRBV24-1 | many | TGTGCCACCAGTGATACCTCCGGGACAGGGGTCACCGGGGAGCTGTTTTTT | CATSDTSGTGVTGELFF
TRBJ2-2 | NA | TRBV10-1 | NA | TGCGCCAGCACCTTTTCGAACACCGGGGAGCTGTTTTTT | CASTFSNTGELFF
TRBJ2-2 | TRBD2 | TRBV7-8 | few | TGTGCCAGCAGACTAGCGGGGGGGCCCGGGGAGCTGTTTTTT | CASRLAGGPGELFF
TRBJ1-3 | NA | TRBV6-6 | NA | TGTGCCAGCAGTTACTCAACGGGAAACACCATATATTTT | CASSYSTGNTIYF
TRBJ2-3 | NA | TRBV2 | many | TGTGCCAGCACTCGCTCGGTCGCAGATACGCAGTATTTT | CASTRSVADTQYF
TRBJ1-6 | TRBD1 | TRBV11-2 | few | TGTGCCAGCAGCTTTCCCCCCGGGTCGGGACAGGGTAACTCACCCCTCCACTTT | CASSFPPGSGQGNSPLHF
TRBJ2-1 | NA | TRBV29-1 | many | TGCAGCGTTGGTGGGGGAGATGAGCAGTTCTTC | CSVGGGDEQFF
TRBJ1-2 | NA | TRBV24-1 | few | TGTGCCACCCGGAGGCACTATGGCTACACCTTC | CATRRHYGYTF
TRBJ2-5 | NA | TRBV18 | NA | TGTGCCAGCTCCCCAGGGAAGGGTGAGACCCAGTACTTC | CASSPGKGETQYF
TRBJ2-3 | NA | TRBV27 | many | TGTGCCAGCAGTTTCCTGGGGGCAGATACGCAGTATTTT | CASSFLGADTQYF
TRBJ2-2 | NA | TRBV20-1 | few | TGCAGTGCTAGGGTCCCGGAGAACACCGGGGAGCTGTTTTTT | CSARVPENTGELFF
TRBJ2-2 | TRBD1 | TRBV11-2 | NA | TGTGCCAGCAGGTCCCGGACAGGGGGCTCTGTCGGGGAGCTGTTTTTT | CASRSRTGGSVGELFF
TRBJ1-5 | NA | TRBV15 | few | TGTGCCACCAGCAGAGATGTGGGGGGCAATCAGCCCCAGCATTTT | CATSRDVGGNQPQHF
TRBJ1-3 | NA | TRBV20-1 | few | TGCAGTTCTAGACGTCCCCGCAGGAGCTCTGGAAACACCATATATTTT | CSSRRPRRSSGNTIYF
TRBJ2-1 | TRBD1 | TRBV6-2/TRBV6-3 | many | TGTGCCAGCAGAGCGCAGGGGGTGGGCTCCTACAATGAGCAGTTCTTC | CASRAQGVGSYNEQFF
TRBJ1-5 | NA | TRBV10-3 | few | TGTGCCATCAGTGAGACGGGGGACGGTCAGCCCCAGCATTTT | CAISETGDGQPQHF
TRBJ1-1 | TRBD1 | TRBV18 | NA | TGTGCCAGCTCACCACGGGACAGCGTCACTGAAGCTTTCTTT | CASSPRDSVTEAFF
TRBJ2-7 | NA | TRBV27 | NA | TGTGCCAGCAGTTTCACGGGAAGGAGTTTCTACGAGCAGTACTTC | CASSFTGRSFYEQYF
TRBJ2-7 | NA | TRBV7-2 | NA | TGTGCCAGCAGGGCTAGCTCCTCCTACGAGCAGTACTTC | CASRASSSYEQYF
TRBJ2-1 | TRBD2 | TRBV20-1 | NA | TGCAGTGCTAGAGCGACTAGCGGGGCCACCTACAATGAGCAGTTCTTC | CSARATSGATYNEQFF
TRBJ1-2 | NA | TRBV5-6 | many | TGTGCCAGCAGCTTTGCCCCTAAGGGCGGCTACACCTTC | CASSFAPKGGYTF
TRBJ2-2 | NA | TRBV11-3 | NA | TGTGCCAGCAGCCCCCATGGGGCAGGGAACACCGGGGAGCTGTTTTTT | CASSPHGAGNTGELFF
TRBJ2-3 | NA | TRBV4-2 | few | TGTGCCAGCAGCCGGGGAAGGGGAATAGATACGCAGTATTTT | CASSRGRGIDTQYF
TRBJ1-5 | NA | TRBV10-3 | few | TGTGCCATCAGTGCGGGAGGGAATCAGCCCCAGCATTTT | CAISAGGNQPQHF